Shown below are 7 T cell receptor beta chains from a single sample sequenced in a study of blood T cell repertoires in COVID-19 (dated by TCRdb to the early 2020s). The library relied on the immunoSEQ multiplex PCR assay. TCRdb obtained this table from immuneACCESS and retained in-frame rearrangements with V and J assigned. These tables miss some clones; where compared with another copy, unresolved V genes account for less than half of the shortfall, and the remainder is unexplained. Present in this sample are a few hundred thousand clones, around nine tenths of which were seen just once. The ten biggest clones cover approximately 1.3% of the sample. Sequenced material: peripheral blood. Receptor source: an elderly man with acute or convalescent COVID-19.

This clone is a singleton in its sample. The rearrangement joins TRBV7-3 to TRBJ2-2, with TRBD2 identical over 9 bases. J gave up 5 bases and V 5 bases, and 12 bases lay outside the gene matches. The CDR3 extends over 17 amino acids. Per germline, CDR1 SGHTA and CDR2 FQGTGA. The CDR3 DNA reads TGTGCCAGCAGCACTCAAGCGGGGGGCCAGGGAACCGGGGAGCTGTTTTTT. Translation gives CASSTQAGGQGTGELFF. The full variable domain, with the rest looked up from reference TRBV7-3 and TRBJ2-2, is GAGVSQTPSNKVTEKGKYVELRCDPISGHTALYWYRQSLGQGPEFLIYFQGTGAADDSGLPNDRFFAVRPEGSVSTLKIQRTERGDSAVYLCASSTQAGGQGTGELFFGEGSRLTVL.

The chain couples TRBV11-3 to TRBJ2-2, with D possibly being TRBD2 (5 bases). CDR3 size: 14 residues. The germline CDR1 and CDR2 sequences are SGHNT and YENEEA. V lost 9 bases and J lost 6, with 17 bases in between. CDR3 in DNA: TGTGCCAGTAAGCCCGAGGGTAGGTCCGGGGAGCTGTTTTTT. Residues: CASKPEGRSGELFF.

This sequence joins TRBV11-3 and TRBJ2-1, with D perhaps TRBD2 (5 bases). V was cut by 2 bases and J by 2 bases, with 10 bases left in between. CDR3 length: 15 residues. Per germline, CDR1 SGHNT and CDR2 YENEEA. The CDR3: CASSLSGRPYNEQFF. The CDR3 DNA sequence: TGTGCCAGCAGCTTAAGTGGGAGACCCTACAATGAGCAGTTCTTC.

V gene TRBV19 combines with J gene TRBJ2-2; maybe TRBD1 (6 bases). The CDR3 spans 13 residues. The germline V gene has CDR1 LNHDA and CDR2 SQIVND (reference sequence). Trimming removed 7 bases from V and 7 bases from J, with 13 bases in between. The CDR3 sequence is CASKQGAGGELFF. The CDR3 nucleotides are TGTGCCAGTAAACAGGGAGCCGGCGGGGAGCTGTTTTTT.

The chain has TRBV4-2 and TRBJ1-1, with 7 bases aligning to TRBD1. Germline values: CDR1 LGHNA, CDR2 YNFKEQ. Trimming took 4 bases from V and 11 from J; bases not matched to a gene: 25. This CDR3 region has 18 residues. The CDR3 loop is CASSPDPARSTGRVLAFF. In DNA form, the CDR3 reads TGTGCCAGCAGCCCAGATCCGGCGCGCTCGACAGGGAGAGTTTTGGCTTTCTTT.

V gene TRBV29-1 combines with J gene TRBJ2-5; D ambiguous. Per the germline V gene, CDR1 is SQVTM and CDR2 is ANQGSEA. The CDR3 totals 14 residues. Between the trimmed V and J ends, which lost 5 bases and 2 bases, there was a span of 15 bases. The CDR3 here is CSVPSRVSQETQYF. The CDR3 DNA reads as TGCAGCGTTCCCTCGAGAGTTAGTCAAGAGACCCAGTACTTC.

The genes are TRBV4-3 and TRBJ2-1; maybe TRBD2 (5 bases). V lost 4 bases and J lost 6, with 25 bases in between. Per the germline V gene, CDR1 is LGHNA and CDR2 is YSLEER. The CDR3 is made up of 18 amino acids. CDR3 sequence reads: CASSPYEGEAAWTNEQFF. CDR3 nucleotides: TGCGCCAGCAGCCCTTATGAGGGTGAGGCAGCCTGGACCAATGAGCAGTTCTTC.